One T cell receptor (beta chain) is described in this entry. This clone may be a read error of a much larger clone one base away. The record originates from a study of blood T cells in healthy people across ages. Study-level background: Template switching caught about one barcoded beta molecule for each two T cells.

The second PCR ran about 6 to 11 cycles with a sample-barcoded 5' primer and J-beta primers. MiXCR was run by TCRdb on the 5' RACE reads, yielding one entry per CDR3 protein. Here the sample spans approximately 2,000,000 distinct CDR3 sequences, 39% being singletons. The CDR3 extends over 15 amino acids. Sequencing input: blood. The chain uses TRBV12-3 or TRBV12-4 and TRBJ2-6; the D gene is possibly TRBD1 (5 bases). The sequence derives from a human donor in good health. The CDR3 sequence: CASNPQGSGANVRTF. In DNA form, the CDR3 reads TGTGCCAGCAATCCCCAGGGTTCTGGGGCCAACGTCCGGACTTTC.